This T cell receptor beta chain was sequenced in a study of blood T cell repertoires in COVID-19. As for the study in general: Sample material is recorded as cDNA or gDNA derived from T cells, B-cell-depleted T cells, or PBMCs.

Germline CDR1 and CDR2: SGHRS and YFSETQ. CDR3 length equals 18 residues. Unmatched junction bases numbered 9, after V lost 2 bases and J lost 0 bases. Authors' processing steps: Amplified reference gene primers provided the basis for estimating nucleated cell counts. Clones were sequenced by immunoSEQ multiplex PCR, and TCRdb holds only the in-frame ones, with some missing. Clone size and the V and J calls come from that table; the DNA yielded D and trimming. The repertoire holds 200,000 to 250,000 clones, about nine tenths seen once, with less than 3.5% in the top ten. The origin of this receptor is a woman aged 55-70 years with acute or convalescent COVID-19. The chain links TRBV5-1 to TRBJ1-2; TRBD1 aligns across 11 bases. Sequencing was done on a sample of peripheral blood. The CDR3 DNA is TGCGCCAGCAGCTTATACAGGACAGGGGGCGACTCTAACTATGGCTACACCTTC. It yields the protein CASSLYRTGGDSNYGYTF.